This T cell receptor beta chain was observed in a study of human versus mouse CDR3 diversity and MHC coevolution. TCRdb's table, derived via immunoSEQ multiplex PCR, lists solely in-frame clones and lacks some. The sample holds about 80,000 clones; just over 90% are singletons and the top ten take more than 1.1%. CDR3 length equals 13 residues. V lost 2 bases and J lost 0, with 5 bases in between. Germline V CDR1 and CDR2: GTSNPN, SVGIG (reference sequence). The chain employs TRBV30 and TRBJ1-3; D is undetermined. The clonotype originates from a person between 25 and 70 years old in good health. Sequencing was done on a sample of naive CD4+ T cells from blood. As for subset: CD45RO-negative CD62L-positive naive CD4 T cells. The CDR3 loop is CAWSPISGNTIYF. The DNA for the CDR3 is TGTGCCTGGAGTCCCATCTCTGGAAACACCATATATTTT.